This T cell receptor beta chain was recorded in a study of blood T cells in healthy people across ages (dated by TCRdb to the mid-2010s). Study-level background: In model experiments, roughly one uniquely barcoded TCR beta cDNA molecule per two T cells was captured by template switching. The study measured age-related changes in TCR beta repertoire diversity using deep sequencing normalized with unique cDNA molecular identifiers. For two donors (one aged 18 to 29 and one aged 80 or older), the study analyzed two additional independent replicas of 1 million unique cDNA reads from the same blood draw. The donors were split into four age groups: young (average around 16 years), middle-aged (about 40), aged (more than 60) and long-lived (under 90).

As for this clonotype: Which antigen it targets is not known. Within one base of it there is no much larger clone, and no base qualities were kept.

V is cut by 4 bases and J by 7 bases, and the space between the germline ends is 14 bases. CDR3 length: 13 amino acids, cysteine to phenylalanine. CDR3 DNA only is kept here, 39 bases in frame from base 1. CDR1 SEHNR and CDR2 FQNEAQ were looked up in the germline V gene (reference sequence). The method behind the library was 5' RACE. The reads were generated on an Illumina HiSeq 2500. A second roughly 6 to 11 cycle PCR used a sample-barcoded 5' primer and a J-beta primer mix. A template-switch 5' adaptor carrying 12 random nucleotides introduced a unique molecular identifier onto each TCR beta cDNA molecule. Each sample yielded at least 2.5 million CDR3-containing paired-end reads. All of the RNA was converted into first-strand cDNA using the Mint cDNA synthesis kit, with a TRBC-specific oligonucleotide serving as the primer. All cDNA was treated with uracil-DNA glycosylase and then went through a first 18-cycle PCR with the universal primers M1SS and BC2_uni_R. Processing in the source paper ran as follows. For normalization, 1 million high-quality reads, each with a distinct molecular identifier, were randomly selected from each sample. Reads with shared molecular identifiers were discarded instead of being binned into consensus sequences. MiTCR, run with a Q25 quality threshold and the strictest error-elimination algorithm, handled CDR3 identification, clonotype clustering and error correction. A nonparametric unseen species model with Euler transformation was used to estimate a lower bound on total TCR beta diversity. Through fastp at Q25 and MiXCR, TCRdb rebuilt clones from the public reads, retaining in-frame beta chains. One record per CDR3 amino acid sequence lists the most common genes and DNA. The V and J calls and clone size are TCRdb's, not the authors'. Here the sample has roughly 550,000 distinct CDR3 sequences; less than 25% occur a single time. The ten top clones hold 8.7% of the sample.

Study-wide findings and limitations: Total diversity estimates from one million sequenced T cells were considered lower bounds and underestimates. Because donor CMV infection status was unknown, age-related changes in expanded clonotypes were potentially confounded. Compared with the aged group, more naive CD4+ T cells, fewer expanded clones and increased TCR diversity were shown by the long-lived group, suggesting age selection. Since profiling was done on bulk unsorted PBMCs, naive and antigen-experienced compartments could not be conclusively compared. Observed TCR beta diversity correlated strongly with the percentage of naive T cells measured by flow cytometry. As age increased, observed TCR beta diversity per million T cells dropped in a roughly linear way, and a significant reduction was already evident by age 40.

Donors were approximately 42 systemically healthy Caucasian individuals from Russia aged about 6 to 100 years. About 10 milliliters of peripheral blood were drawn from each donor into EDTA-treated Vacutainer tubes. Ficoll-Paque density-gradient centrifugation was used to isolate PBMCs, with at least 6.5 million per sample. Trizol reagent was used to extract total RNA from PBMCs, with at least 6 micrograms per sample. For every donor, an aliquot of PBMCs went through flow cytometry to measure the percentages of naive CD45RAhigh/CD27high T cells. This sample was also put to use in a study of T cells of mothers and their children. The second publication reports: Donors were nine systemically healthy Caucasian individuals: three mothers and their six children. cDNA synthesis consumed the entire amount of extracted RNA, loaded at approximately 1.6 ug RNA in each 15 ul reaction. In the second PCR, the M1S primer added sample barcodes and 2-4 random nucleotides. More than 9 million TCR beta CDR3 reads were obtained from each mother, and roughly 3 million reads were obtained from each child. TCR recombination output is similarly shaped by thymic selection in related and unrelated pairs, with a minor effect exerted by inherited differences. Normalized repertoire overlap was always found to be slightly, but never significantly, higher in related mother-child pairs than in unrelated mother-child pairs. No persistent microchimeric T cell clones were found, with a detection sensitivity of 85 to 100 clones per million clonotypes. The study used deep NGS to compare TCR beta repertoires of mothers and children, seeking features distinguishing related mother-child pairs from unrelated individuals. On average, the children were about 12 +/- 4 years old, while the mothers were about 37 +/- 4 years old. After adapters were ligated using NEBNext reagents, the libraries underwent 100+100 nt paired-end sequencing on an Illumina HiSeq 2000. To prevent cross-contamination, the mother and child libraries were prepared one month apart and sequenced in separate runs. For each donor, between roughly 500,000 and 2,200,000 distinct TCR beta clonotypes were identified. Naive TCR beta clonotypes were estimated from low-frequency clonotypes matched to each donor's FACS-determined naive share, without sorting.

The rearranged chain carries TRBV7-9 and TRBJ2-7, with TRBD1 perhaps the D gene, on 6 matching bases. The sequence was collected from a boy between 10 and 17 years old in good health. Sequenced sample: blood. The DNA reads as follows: TGTGCCAGCAGCTCGCCGCAGGGGTGGGAGCAGTACTTC. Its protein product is CASSSPQGWEQYF.